This TCR beta chain derives from a study of cytomegalovirus exposure and HLA in healthy donors. The PCR had 60 Vbeta and 13 Jbeta primers. TCRdb keeps only in-frame clones here, not all; method: immunoSEQ multiplex PCR. This sample carries 100,000 to 150,000 clones, around 81% of them seen once, and the ten largest clones take approximately 1.3%. A single count supports this clone. One end of the junction fails to match germline, which may point to a read error. This CDR3 spans 15 amino acids. CDR1 and CDR2 (germline): MDHEN, SYDVKM. Sequencing was done on a sample of PBMCs. The rearrangement links TRBV28 to TRBJ2-6; possibly TRBD1 for D (5 bases). The source is a female donor in good health and CMV-seronegative. Here the CDR3 reads CASTPQAAGANGLTF. The DNA of the CDR3 is TGTGCCAGCACCCCTCAGGCGGCTGGGGCCAACGGCCTGACTTTC.